This T cell receptor beta chain stems from a study of blood T cell repertoires in COVID-19 (dated by TCRdb to the early 2020s). Turning to the overall study: Samples from collaborators originated in the United States, Italy and Spain and spanned both the acute and convalescent phases of COVID-19. A de-identified subject ID, COVID-19 status, age in years and sex were almost always included in the sample metadata. Where available, HLA class I and class II types were obtained from metadata supplied by the sample provider rather than from assay-based typing. Samples were obtained from the ongoing ImmuneRACE study (first 160 participants) and from over 1,000 subjects provided by 6 global collaborators. The prospective study material was composed of cDNA or gDNA derived from T cells, B-cell-depleted T cells, or PBMCs. The repertoires were made available in a free public database intended to serve as a resource for research on the immune response to SARS-CoV-2. Subjects who had been exposed to COVID-19, were actively infected with it, or had recovered from it provided the deeply sampled blood TCRbeta repertoires that made up the dataset.

Notes on this clone: There is no known antigen for this receptor. One base away there is no much larger clone; base qualities are not given.

The immunoSEQ Assay, a bias-controlled multiplex PCR, was used to amplify TCRbeta CDR3 regions from genomic DNA. The published analysis was carried out like this. Nucleated cell counts per sample were estimated from amplification of reference gene primers within the assay. To quantify the absolute abundance of each unique TCRbeta CDR3 rearrangement, sequence reads were collapsed and filtered. For each sample, productive Simpson clonality was calculated by taking the square root of Simpson's diversity index across productive rearrangements. The clones in this table, taken by TCRdb from immuneACCESS, are in-frame only. Not every clone is retained; where verified, under half of the shortfall comes from an unresolved V gene, and the cause of the rest is unknown. That table gives V, J and clone size, and the DNA gave D and trimming. The sample table records fewer than 350,000 clones; 80% to 85% of these occur just once. The ten largest clonotypes hold under 3% of the sample.

Collaborating institutions collected whole blood in K2EDTA tubes following their own protocols. For TCRbeta analysis, collaborator samples were shipped as frozen whole blood, as isolated PBMCs, or as DNA extracted from either sample type. The study at large found these results: How much clinical and demographic metadata was included differed by source and by participant, and the metadata was provided uncurated.

The CDR3 sequence holds 13 residues, the cysteine and phenylalanine included. The CDR3 DNA has 39 bases and is translated from base 1. The junction carries 7 bases between V and J, which are trimmed by 0 bases and 3 bases respectively. CDR1 and CDR2, looked up from the germline V gene (reference sequence), are SGHNT and YYREEE. The source of this sequence is a woman aged 55-70 years with active or convalescent COVID-19. The chain joins TRBV5-4 to TRBJ2-7, with an unclear D gene assignment. The sequencing input was peripheral blood. Here the CDR3 is given as CASSLVTGYEQYF. The bases are TGTGCCAGCAGCTTGGTAACGGGCTACGAGCAGTACTTC.